This T cell receptor beta chain came from a study of beta chain features in type 1 diabetes. Every single donor gave one heparinised blood draw, and these averaged roughly 120 mL. Isolated RNA was reverse transcribed in full, so expressed TCRB transcripts were sequenced. The read count averaged around 3.6 million across naive, central memory and regulatory T cell samples. Profiled with immunoSEQ multiplex PCR; TCRdb holds only in-frame clones, not every one. The sample records tens of thousands of clones, 66% being singletons. J gave up 4 bases and V 6 bases, and 9 bases lay outside the gene matches. The CDR3 extends over 15 amino acids. Germline loops: CDR1 SQVTM, CDR2 ANQGSEA. On this clone itself: Its specificity is unknown.

Study-wide points: Shorter TCRB CDR3s, moderately but significantly so, were found in Type 1 diabetes patients in all four CD4+ subsets.

The chain links TRBV29-1 to TRBJ2-1; 10 positions match TRBD1. Sequenced input: Tregs from blood. The TCR sequence derives from a man aged 30 to 39 with type 1 diabetes. Some clones in this sample may be carry-over from other donors' samples. In nucleotides, the CDR3 is TGCAGCGTGATTCCCGGGGACAGGGGTTACAATGAGCAGTTCTTC. Residues: CSVIPGDRGYNEQFF.